The table lists the clone carrying this T cell receptor (beta chain) with a few counts. This specimen comes from a study of blood T cell repertoires in COVID-19. For the study at large: The samples span acute and convalescent COVID-19 from the United States, Italy and Spain.

TCRdb's copy holds only in-frame clones and misses some; the assay was immunoSEQ multiplex PCR. The sample holds 100,000 to 150,000 clones; nearly 90% are singletons and the top ten take roughly 1.1%. The CDR3 has 14 residues. With 4 bases removed from V and 12 bases from J, the gap between germline ends came to 22 bases. Germline CDR1 and CDR2: MNHEY and SVGEGT. The gene calls are TRBV6-2 or TRBV6-3 and TRBJ2-7; D perhaps matches TRBD1 (6 bases). Material: peripheral blood. The TCR was taken from a woman older than 75 with acute or convalescent COVID-19. CDR3 region: CASSSPQTGEARYF. The CDR3 DNA follows: TGTGCCAGCAGTTCCCCGCAGACAGGCGAAGCGAGGTACTTC.